Shown below are 14 T cell receptor beta chains from a single sample sequenced in a study of long-term antiretroviral therapy in people with HIV. The run of the v3.0 immunoSEQ assay was at survey level. Here immunoSEQ multiplex PCR was the method, and the copy in TCRdb shows in-frame clones only, minus some. The sample has roughly 28,000 clones, approximately 86% seen once. This specimen was unsorted PBMCs, taken 2.7 years after starting antiretroviral therapy. These receptor sequences come from a man in his forties or fifties with HIV.

The chain is built from TRBV4-2 and TRBJ1-1; TRBD1 agrees at 8 bases. With V trimmed by 2 bases and J by 5 bases, 7 bases remained unmatched. This CDR3 has 15 amino acids. CDR1 and CDR2 (germline): LGHNA, YNFKEQ. The CDR3 sequence: CASSQRAGGETEAFF. The CDR3 coding sequence is TGTGCCAGCAGCCAAAGGGCAGGGGGCGAAACTGAAGCTTTCTTT.

V and J are TRBV7-2 and TRBJ1-2, with a tentative D call TRBD1 (6 bases). This CDR3 is 15 amino acids long. Germline CDR1 reads SGHTA; CDR2 reads FQGNSA. V shed 2 bases and J shed 3 bases, with 13 bases lying between them. CDR3 loop: CASSLPRDTHYGYTF. The CDR3 DNA is TGTGCCAGCAGCTTACCCCGGGACACCCACTATGGCTACACCTTC.

The J gene is TRBJ1-2, the V gene TRBV6-5, with a possible D match to TRBD1 (6 bases). V was shortened by 0 bases and J by 6 bases, with 14 bases between the two germline ends. The CDR3 covers 15 residues. Germline values: CDR1 MNHEY, CDR2 SVGAGI. This chain's CDR3 is CASSYSKPGVDGYTF. The CDR3 coding sequence is TGTGCCAGCAGTTACTCGAAACCAGGGGTCGATGGCTACACCTTC.

The CDR3 loop is CASSAEGPGQLLGQPQHF. In nucleotides, the CDR3 is TGTGCCAGCAGCGCCGAAGGTCCGGGACAACTTTTAGGGCAGCCCCAGCATTTT. The rearrangement links TRBV7-2 to TRBJ1-5, with TRBD1 as a possible D gene (6 bases). V was cut by 5 bases and J by 7 bases, with 27 bases left in between. The CDR3 extends over 18 amino acids. Per the germline V gene, CDR1 is SGHTA and CDR2 is FQGNSA.

This rearrangement joins TRBV5-1 to TRBJ2-3; D may be TRBD1 (6 bases). The CDR3 sequence is 13 residues long. Per the germline V gene, CDR1 is SGHRS and CDR2 is YFSETQ. V was clipped by 0 bases and J by 6 bases, with 8 bases between them. As DNA, the CDR3 is TGCGCCAGCAGCTTGGACAGGGCGGATACGCAGTATTTT. This encodes CASSLDRADTQYF.

The V and J genes are TRBV9 and TRBJ2-7, with TRBD2 identical over 8 bases. Trimming at V came to 4 bases and at J to 7 bases, leaving 13 bases not matched to a gene. CDR3 size: 15 residues. Germline loops: CDR1 SGDLS, CDR2 YYNGEE. This CDR3 is CASSPRAGAQREQYF. The CDR3 coding sequence is TGTGCCAGCAGCCCAAGAGCGGGGGCCCAGAGGGAGCAGTACTTC.

The chain couples TRBV19 to TRBJ1-2; 7 bases line up with TRBD1. Germline values: CDR1 LNHDA, CDR2 SQIVND (reference sequence). The CDR3 is 14 residues long. V dropped 4 bases and J dropped 5; count of bases not matched to a gene: 7. In DNA, the CDR3 is TGTGCCAGTAGTACCTGGGACAGCCAGTATGGCTACACCTTC. Translation: CASSTWDSQYGYTF.

This chain links TRBV25-1 with TRBJ2-7; 7 bases agree with TRBD1. The germline V gene encodes CDR1 MGHDK and CDR2 SYGVNS. J was trimmed by 6 bases and V by 6 bases; bases with no gene match: 8. The CDR3 has 13 amino acids. CDR3 in amino acids: CASRSGQLGEQYF. The CDR3 DNA reads TGTGCCAGCAGATCGGGACAGTTGGGCGAGCAGTACTTC.

This chain uses TRBV5-4 with TRBJ2-3; perhaps D is TRBD1 or TRBD2 (5 bases each). Between the trimmed V and J ends, which lost 4 bases and 0 bases, there was a span of 15 bases. Germline V CDR1 and CDR2: SGHNT, YYREEE (reference sequence). This CDR3 is 16 amino acids long. This chain's CDR3 is CASSPGTTHSTDTQYF. CDR3 DNA sequence: TGTGCCAGCAGCCCCGGGACGACCCATAGCACAGATACGCAGTATTTT. The full variable domain, with the rest looked up from reference TRBV5-4 and TRBJ2-3, is ETGVTQSPTHLIKTRGQQVTLRCSSQSGHNTVSWYQQALGQGPQFIFQYYREEENGRGNFPPRFSGLQFPNYSSELNVNALELDDSALYLCASSPGTTHSTDTQYFGPGTRLTVL.

The V call is TRBV6-5, the J call TRBJ2-1; unclear D gene. V was trimmed by 5 bases and J by 8 bases, leaving 16 bases between them. The germline CDR1 and CDR2 sequences are MNHEY and SVGAGI. This CDR3 contains 14 residues. CDR3 region: CASSPDALADEQFF. The CDR3 DNA follows: TGTGCCAGCAGTCCAGATGCTCTCGCCGATGAGCAGTTCTTC.

This clone appeared a single time. The chain couples TRBV10-3 to TRBJ1-5; weak D call: TRBD1 (6 bases). CDR3 length equals 15 residues. The germline V and J ends were trimmed by 10 bases and 0 bases, with 16 bases remaining between them. Germline loops: CDR1 ENHRY, CDR2 SYGVKD. CDR3 bases: TGTGCCACCGGGGGCGACGTTGATAGCAATCAGCCCCAGCATTTT. This encodes CATGGDVDSNQPQHF.

The genes are TRBV10-3 and TRBJ1-2; no firm D call. V was shortened by 4 bases and J by 3 bases, with 6 bases between the two germline ends. The CDR3 is made up of 12 amino acids. Per germline, CDR1 ENHRY and CDR2 SYGVKD. CDR3 DNA sequence: TGTGCCATCAGTGGAACAGACTATGGCTACACCTTC. This translates into CAISGTDYGYTF.

CDR3 nucleotide sequence: TGTGCCAGTAGTTTAGCGGGAGGGTTGAATGAGCAGTTCTTC. It translates to CASSLAGGLNEQFF. The gene calls are TRBV19 and TRBJ2-1; 11 nucleotides align to TRBD2. The CDR3 length is 14 residues. The V and J ends lost 5 bases and 7 bases, in that order; junction bases with no gene match: 4. Germline V gene sequence: CDR1 LNHDA, CDR2 SQIVND (reference sequence).

The gene calls are TRBV4-1 and TRBJ1-1; 7 nucleotides align to TRBD1. V gave up 1 base and J gave up 4 bases; unmatched junction bases: 6. Germline values: CDR1 MGHRA, CDR2 YSYEKL. The CDR3 extends over 15 amino acids. CDR3: CASSQVEGASTEAFF. DNA of the CDR3: TGCGCCAGCAGCCAAGTGGAGGGGGCAAGCACTGAAGCTTTCTTT.